This T cell receptor beta chain was identified in a study of blood T cells in healthy people across ages. At least 6 million PBMCs were isolated per sample. V gave up 4 bases and J gave up 8 bases; unmatched junction bases: 12. The CDR3 has 17 amino acids. The germline V gene has CDR1 LNHDA and CDR2 SQIVND (reference sequence). Combining a sample-barcoded 5' primer with a J-beta primer mix, a second PCR ran for about 6 to 12 cycles. Via MiXCR, TCRdb re-called the 5' RACE reads, giving one row per CDR3 protein. The top ten hold roughly 31% of the sample, which has hundreds of thousands of distinct CDR3 sequences, about half seen once.

This chain links TRBV19 with TRBJ2-1; 12 bases line up with TRBD1. Sequenced input: blood. The TCR sequence derives from a woman in her sixties or seventies in good health. DNA for the CDR3: TGTGCCAGTAGTAGAATGGGACAGGGGGCGAGATGGGATGAGCAGTTCTTC. Its translation: CASSRMGQGARWDEQFF.